This T cell receptor beta chain was sequenced for a study of cytomegalovirus exposure and HLA in healthy donors. Notes on the study in general: The authors later found TCR association rates varying by HLA locus, with DRB1 most and HLA-C fewest.

Worth noting for this clone: Antigen unknown.

V dropped 3 bases and J dropped 0 bases, with 12 bases sitting between them. The CDR3 has 15 amino acids. Germline CDR1 reads SGHNT; CDR2 reads YENEEA. It was with 60 Vbeta and 13 Jbeta primers that the PCR ran. Produced via immunoSEQ multiplex PCR; TCRdb's table is partial and in-frame only. The sample records around 180,000 clones, 81% being singletons. The clonotype comes from a woman between 18 and 29 years old in good health and CMV-seropositive. Sequencing used PBMCs. V usage is TRBV11-3 and J usage is TRBJ2-7, with D possibly matching TRBD1 (6 bases). Written as DNA, the CDR3 is TGTGCCAGCAGCTTCTCGGGACAAGGCTCCTACGAGCAGTACTTC. This codes for CASSFSGQGSYEQYF.